The TCR beta chain described here comes from a study of blood T cell repertoires in COVID-19. For the study at large: Material from acute and convalescent COVID-19 was sourced from the United States, Italy and Spain. The cDNA or gDNA used as material had been derived from T cells, B-cell-depleted T cells, or PBMCs.

The length of the CDR3 is 15 residues. V gave up 0 bases and J gave up 7 bases; unmatched junction bases: 7. Germline assignment: CDR1 SGHNT and CDR2 YYREEE (reference sequence). Participants were aged about 18 to 100 years from about two dozen US areas. Recovered status applied to Cohort 3 donors who had two consecutive negative PCRs. It also applied to those with clearance or with symptom resolution. The data were produced by immunoSEQ multiplex PCR, yet TCRdb's version contains in-frame clones alone and is incomplete. Of some 330,000 clones in the sample, 88% were seen once. The receptor was derived from a man aged 25 to 40 who had recovered from COVID-19. The rearrangement uses TRBV5-4 and TRBJ2-3; 8 bases align to TRBD1. Sequencing used PBMCs or T cells enriched from blood (not recorded which). Here the CDR3 DNA reads TGTGCCAGCAGCTTGGATCAGGGGGCGGTGAATACGCAGTATTTT. Its protein product is CASSLDQGAVNTQYF.